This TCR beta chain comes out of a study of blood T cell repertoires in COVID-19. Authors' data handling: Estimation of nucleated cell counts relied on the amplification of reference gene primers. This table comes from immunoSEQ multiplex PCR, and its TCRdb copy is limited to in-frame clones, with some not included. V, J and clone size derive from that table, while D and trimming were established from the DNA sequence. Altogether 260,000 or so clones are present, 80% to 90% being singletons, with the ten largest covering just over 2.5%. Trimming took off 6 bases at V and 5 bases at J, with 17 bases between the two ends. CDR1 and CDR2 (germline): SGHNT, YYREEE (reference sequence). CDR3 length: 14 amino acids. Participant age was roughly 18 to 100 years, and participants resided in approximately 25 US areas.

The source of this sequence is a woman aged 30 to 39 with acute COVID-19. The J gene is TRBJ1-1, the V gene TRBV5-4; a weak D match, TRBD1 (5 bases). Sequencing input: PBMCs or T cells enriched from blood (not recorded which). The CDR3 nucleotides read TGTGCCAGCACCTGGGGGGGTTTGGAAACTGAAGCTTTCTTT. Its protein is CASTWGGLETEAFF.